These 19 T cell receptor beta chains were sequenced from one sample in a study of T cell responses to AZD1222 COVID-19 vaccine. Using immunoSEQ multiplex PCR, the repertoire was profiled, and TCRdb retains in-frame clones only, with some absent. The sample shows 85,000 to 130,000 clones, approximately 88% of them seen only once. The sample here was peripheral blood, taken on day 0 of AZD1222 vaccination. All receptors derive from an adult in good health.

This sequence joins TRBV19 and TRBJ2-2, with D possibly TRBD1 on 6 matching bases. Per germline, CDR1 LNHDA and CDR2 SQIVND (reference sequence). Between the trimmed V and J ends, which lost 3 bases and 7 bases, there was a span of 12 bases. The CDR3 has 14 amino acids. The CDR3 DNA follows: TGTGCCAGTAGTATTCAGGGGTATGGCGGGGAGCTGTTTTTT. Translated, it gives CASSIQGYGGELFF.

This clone has only one observation. This rearrangement joins TRBV5-1 to TRBJ1-6; tentatively, D is TRBD1 (5 bases). The length of the CDR3 is 17 residues. Germline lookup yields CDR1 SGHRS and CDR2 YFSETQ. Trimming took 4 bases from V and 6 from J, leaving 20 bases between them. The chain's CDR3 is CASSRGGSSDLNSPLHF. DNA for the CDR3: TGCGCCAGCAGCCGCGGGGGTTCTTCAGATCTTAATTCACCCCTCCACTTT. Together with reference TRBV5-1 and TRBJ1-6, the CDR3 gives the full variable domain: KAGVTQTPRYLIKTRGQQVTLSCSPISGHRSVSWYQQTPGQGLQFLFEYFSETQRNKGNFPGRFSGRQFSNSRSEMNVSTLELGDSALYLCASSRGGSSDLNSPLHFGNGTRLTVT.

This rearrangement joins TRBV5-6 to TRBJ1-4, with D unclear. Germline loops: CDR1 SGHDT, CDR2 YYEEEE. Trimming removed 2 bases from V and 0 bases from J, with 5 bases in between. This CDR3 is 14 amino acids long. CDR3 residues: CASSFGATNEKLFF. In DNA, the CDR3 is TGTGCCAGCAGCTTCGGGGCAACTAATGAAAAACTGTTTTTT.

The chain uses TRBV5-1 and TRBJ2-2; 7 bases agree with TRBD2. V dropped 0 bases and J dropped 1; count of bases not matched to a gene: 3. Germline V gives CDR1 SGHRS, CDR2 YFSETQ. The CDR3 loop spans 16 amino acids. In nucleotides, the CDR3 is TGCGCCAGCAGCTTGGTTCCTAGCGGGAACACCGGGGAGCTGTTTTTT. Translated: CASSLVPSGNTGELFF.

This chain joins TRBV20-1 and TRBJ1-2; tentative D call: TRBD1 (6 bases). Germline V lookup: CDR1 DFQATT, CDR2 SNEGSKA (reference sequence). Between the trimmed V and J ends, which lost 3 bases and 3 bases, there was a span of 14 bases. The length of the CDR3 is 14 residues. The CDR3 spells CSASETQGYYGYTF. CDR3 in DNA: TGCAGTGCTAGTGAAACACAGGGCTACTATGGCTACACCTTC.

This clone was recorded many times. The CDR3 DNA reads TGCGCCAGCAGCCTCGGGATTAGAACCGGGGAGCTGTTTTTT. Translating gives CASSLGIRTGELFF. V is TRBV4-3 and J is TRBJ2-2; tentatively, D is TRBD2 (5 bases). Trimming stripped 4 bases from V and 5 bases from J, with 11 bases between. CDR3 size: 14 residues. The germline CDR1 and CDR2 sequences are LGHNA and YSLEER.

V usage is TRBV7-9 and J usage is TRBJ1-2; a weak D match, TRBD1 (5 bases). The V gene's germline CDR1 is SEHNR and CDR2 FQNEAQ (reference sequence). Trimming stripped 5 bases from V and 7 bases from J, with 14 bases between. The CDR3 covers 13 residues. DNA for the CDR3: TGTGCCAGCAGCCGCGGAGACAGTTTTGGCTACACCTTC. The encoded protein is CASSRGDSFGYTF. The whole variable domain, remainder taken from reference TRBV7-9 and TRBJ1-2, is DTGVSQNPRHKITKRGQNVTFRCDPISEHNRLYWYRQTLGQGPEFLTYFQNEAQLEKSRLLSDRFSAERPKGSFSTLEIQRTEQGDSAMYLCASSRGDSFGYTFGSGTRLTVV.

V is TRBV15 and J is TRBJ1-1; a weak D match, TRBD1 (6 bases). The V and J ends lost 5 bases and 3 bases respectively, with 10 bases between them. There are 13 residues in the CDR3. Per the germline V gene, CDR1 is LNHNV and CDR2 is YYDKDF (reference sequence). DNA of the CDR3: TGTGCCACCAGCCCTAGGGGGGACACTGAAGCTTTCTTT. Translation: CATSPRGDTEAFF.

The table lists this clone with a count of one. The rearrangement links TRBV6-5 to TRBJ2-7, with 10 bases aligning to TRBD1. Germline values: CDR1 MNHEY, CDR2 SVGAGI. The CDR3 is made up of 15 amino acids. V dropped 6 bases and J dropped 5; count of bases not matched to a gene: 10. The CDR3 nucleotides read TGTGCCAGCAGCCCGCACGGGACAGGGGTCAACGAGCAGTACTTC. Translating gives CASSPHGTGVNEQYF.

Of note for this clone: The identical CDR3 is also encoded by other nucleotide sequences in the sample. The chain links TRBV28 to TRBJ2-7; D is unclear. The CDR3 totals 11 residues. The germline V gene encodes CDR1 MDHEN and CDR2 SYDVKM. Trimming shortened V by 3 bases and J by 4 bases, and 4 bases separated the two germline ends. The CDR3 loop is CASSFGYEQYF. In nucleotides, the CDR3 is TGTGCCAGCAGTTTTGGATACGAGCAGTACTTC.

This chain joins TRBV27 and TRBJ1-2; no reliable D call. The CDR3 loop spans 14 amino acids. Trimming cost V 3 bases and J 0 bases, with 8 bases left between them. Germline V gene sequence: CDR1 MNHEY, CDR2 SMNVEV (reference sequence). As DNA, the CDR3 is TGTGCCAGCAGTTTCTCACCTACTAACTATGGCTACACCTTC. Translated: CASSFSPTNYGYTF.

The DNA for the CDR3 is TGTGCCAGCAGTTCGACAGGGCAGGGTGATACGCAGTATTTT. As protein: CASSSTGQGDTQYF. The chain has TRBV6-1 and TRBJ2-3, with 7 bases identical to TRBD1. V was clipped by 5 bases and J by 6 bases; unmatched bases: 8. The CDR3 sequence is 14 residues long. The germline V gene has CDR1 MNHNS and CDR2 SASEGT.

This clone was seen once. The chain employs TRBV10-3 and TRBJ2-3; D is perhaps TRBD2 (6 bases). There are 15 residues in the CDR3. The ends were cut back, 4 bases at V and 0 bases at J, with 11 bases in the middle. From germline, CDR1 is ENHRY and CDR2 SYGVKD. The CDR3 DNA sequence: TGTGCCATCAGTGGAGGTAGCGGAAGCACAGATACGCAGTATTTT. It encodes CAISGGSGSTDTQYF.

The chain joins TRBV24-1 to TRBJ1-5; the D is unclear. The germline V gene encodes CDR1 KGHDR and CDR2 SFDVKD. V lost 3 bases and J lost 9, with 11 bases in between. This CDR3 spans 13 amino acids. CDR3 DNA: TGTGCCACCAGTGATGCAAATCCACGGCCCCAGCATTTT. Protein product: CATSDANPRPQHF.

This chain links TRBV27 with TRBJ2-3; D is ambiguous. The CDR3 has 14 amino acids. The germline V gene encodes CDR1 MNHEY and CDR2 SMNVEV (reference sequence). The germline V and J ends were trimmed by 1 base and 2 bases, with 7 bases remaining between them. CDR3 nucleotide sequence: TGTGCCAGCAGTTTATGGGCAGTCACAGATACGCAGTATTTT. Protein: CASSLWAVTDTQYF.

This chain links TRBV5-5 with TRBJ1-5; D is unclear. Germline V gives CDR1 SGHKS, CDR2 YYEKEE (reference sequence). The V gene lost 2 bases and the J gene lost 2 bases, with 17 bases spanning the gap. The CDR3 has 17 residues. This CDR3 reads CASSLIGSLEGNQPQHF. CDR3 nucleotide sequence: TGTGCCAGCAGCTTAATTGGGAGCCTCGAGGGCAATCAGCCCCAGCATTTT.

Of note for this clone: The same CDR3 is also encoded by other DNA sequences in this sample. The gene calls are TRBV19 and TRBJ1-2, with D unclear. The CDR3 runs 12 residues. Germline CDR1 is LNHDA and CDR2 is SQIVND (reference sequence). The ends were cut back, 6 bases at V and 3 bases at J, with 8 bases in the middle. CDR3 bases: TGTGCCAGTAGGGACGGGGACTATGGCTACACCTTC. Translation gives CASRDGDYGYTF.

The chain links TRBV11-2 to TRBJ1-2; D remains unclear. The CDR3 is made up of 14 amino acids. V was cut by 4 bases and J by 7 bases, with 16 bases left in between. Germline CDR1 and CDR2: SGHAT and FQNNGV. CDR3 DNA: TGTGCCAGCAGCTACGAGGGCCAGGCCTCTGGCTACACCTTC. Translation: CASSYEGQASGYTF.

This clone was picked up a small number of times. J is TRBJ2-7 and V is TRBV7-2; possibly TRBD1 or TRBD2 for D (6 bases each). Trimming removed 5 bases from V and 1 base from J, with 12 bases in between. The CDR3 spans 14 residues. Per the germline V gene, CDR1 is SGHTA and CDR2 is FQGNSA. CDR3 nucleotide sequence: TGTGCCAGCAGCGAGGGGGGTATATCCTACGAGCAGTACTTC. It specifies CASSEGGISYEQYF.